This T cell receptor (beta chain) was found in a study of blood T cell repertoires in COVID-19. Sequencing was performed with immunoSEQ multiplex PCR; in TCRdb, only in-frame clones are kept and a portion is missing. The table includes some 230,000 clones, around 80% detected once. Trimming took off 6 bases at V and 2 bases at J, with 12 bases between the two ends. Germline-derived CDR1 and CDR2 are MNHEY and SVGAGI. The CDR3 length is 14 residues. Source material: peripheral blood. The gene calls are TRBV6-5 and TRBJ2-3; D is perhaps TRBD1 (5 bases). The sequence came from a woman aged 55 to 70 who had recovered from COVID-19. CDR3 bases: TGTGCCAGCAGGGACACTGACCCCACAGATACGCAGTATTTT. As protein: CASRDTDPTDTQYF.